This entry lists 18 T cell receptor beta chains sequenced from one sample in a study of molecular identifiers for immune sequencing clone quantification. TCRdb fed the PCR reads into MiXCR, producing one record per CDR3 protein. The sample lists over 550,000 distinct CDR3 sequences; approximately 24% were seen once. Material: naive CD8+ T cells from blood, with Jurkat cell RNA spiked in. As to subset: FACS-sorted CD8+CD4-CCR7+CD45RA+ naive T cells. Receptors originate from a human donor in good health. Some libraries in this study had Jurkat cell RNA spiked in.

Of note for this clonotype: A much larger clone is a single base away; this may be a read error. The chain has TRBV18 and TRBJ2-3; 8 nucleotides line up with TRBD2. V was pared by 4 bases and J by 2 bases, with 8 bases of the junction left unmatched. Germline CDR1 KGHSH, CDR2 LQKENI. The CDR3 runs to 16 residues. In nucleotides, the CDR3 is TGTGCCAGCTCACTACCGACTAGCGCAAACACAGATACGCAGTATTTT. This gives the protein CASSLPTSANTDTQYF.

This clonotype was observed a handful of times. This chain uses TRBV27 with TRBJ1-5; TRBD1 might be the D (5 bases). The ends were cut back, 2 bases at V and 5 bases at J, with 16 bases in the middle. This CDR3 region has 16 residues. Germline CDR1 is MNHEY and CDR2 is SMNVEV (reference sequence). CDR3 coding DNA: TGTGCCAGCAGTTTAACTACGGGGGTAATGGATCAGCCCCAGCATTTT. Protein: CASSLTTGVMDQPQHF.

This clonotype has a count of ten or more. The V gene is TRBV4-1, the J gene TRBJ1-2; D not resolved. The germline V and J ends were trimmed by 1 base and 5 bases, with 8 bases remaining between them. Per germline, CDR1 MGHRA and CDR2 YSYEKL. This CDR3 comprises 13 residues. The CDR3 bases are TGCGCCAGCAGCCAAGGCATACAGTATGGCTACACCTTC. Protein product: CASSQGIQYGYTF.

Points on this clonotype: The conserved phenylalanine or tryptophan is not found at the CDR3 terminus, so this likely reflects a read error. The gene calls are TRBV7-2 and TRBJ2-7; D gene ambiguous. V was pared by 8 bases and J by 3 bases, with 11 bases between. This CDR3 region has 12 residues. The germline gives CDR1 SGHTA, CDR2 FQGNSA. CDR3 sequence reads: CASATIGYEQYC. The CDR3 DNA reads TGTGCCAGCGCCACTATTGGCTACGAGCAGTACTGC.

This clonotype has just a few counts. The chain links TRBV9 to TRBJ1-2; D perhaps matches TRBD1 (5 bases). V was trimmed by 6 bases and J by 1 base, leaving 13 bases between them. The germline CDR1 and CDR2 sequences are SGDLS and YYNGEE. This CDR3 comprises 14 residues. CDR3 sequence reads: CASKGAGNNYGYTF. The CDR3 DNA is TGTGCCAGCAAAGGGGCCGGGAATAACTATGGCTACACCTTC.

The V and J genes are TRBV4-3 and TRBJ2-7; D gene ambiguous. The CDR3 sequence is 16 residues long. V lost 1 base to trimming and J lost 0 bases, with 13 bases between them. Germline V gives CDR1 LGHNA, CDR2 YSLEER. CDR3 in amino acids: CASSQGAGWLSYEQYF. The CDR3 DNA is TGCGCCAGCAGCCAAGGCGCCGGGTGGCTCTCCTACGAGCAGTACTTC.

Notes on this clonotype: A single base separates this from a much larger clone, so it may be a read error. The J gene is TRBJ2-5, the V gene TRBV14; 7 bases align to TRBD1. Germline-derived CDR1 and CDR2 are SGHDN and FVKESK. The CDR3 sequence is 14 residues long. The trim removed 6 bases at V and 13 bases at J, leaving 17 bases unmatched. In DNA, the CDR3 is TGTGCCAGCAGTCAGGAAATTCCACAGGGGCGGAGGTACTTC. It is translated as CASSQEIPQGRRYF.

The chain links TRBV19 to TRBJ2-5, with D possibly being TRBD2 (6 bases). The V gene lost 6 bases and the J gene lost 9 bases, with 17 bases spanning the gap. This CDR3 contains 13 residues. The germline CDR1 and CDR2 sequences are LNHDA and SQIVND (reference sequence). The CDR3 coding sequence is TGTGCCAGTAGATCGGGACTTGGGGAAGCCCAGTACTTC. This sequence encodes CASRSGLGEAQYF.

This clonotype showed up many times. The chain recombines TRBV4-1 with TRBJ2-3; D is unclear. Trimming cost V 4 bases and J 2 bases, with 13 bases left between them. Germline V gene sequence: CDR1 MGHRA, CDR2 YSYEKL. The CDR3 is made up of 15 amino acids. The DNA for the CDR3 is TGCGCCAGCAGCCCAACCGGTATCCACACAGATACGCAGTATTTT. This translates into CASSPTGIHTDTQYF.

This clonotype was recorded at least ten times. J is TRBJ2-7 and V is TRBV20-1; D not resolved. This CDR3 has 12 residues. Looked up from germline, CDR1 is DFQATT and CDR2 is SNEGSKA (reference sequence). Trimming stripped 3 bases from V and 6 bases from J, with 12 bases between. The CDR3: CSARRDPSEQYF. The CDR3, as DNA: TGCAGTGCTAGGCGAGACCCAAGCGAGCAGTACTTC.

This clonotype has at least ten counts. CDR3 region: CASRTDTDTQYF. CDR3 coding DNA: TGTGCCAGCAGGACTGACACAGATACGCAGTATTTT. The chain uses TRBV12-3 or TRBV12-4 and TRBJ2-3; D remains ambiguous. V was pared by 6 bases and J by 2 bases, with 6 bases between. CDR3 size: 12 residues.

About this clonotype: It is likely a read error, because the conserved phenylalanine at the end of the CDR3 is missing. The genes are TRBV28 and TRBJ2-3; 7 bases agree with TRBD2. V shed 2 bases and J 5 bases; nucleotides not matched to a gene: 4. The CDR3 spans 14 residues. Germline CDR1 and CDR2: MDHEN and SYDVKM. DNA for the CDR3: TGTGCCAGCAGTTTAGGAGCGGGGTTAGATACGCAGTATCTT. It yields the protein CASSLGAGLDTQYL.

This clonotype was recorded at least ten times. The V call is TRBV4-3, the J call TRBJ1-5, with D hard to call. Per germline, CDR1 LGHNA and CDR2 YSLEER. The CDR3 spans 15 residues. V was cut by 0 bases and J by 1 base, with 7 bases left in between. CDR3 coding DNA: TGCGCCAGCAGCCAAGATATGGGGAGCAATCAGCCCCAGCATTTT. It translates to CASSQDMGSNQPQHF.

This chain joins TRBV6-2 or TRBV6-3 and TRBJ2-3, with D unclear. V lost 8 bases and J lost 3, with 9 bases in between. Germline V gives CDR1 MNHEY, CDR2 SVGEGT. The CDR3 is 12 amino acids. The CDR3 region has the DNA TGTGCCAGCGTAGGTGTAACAGATACGCAGTATTTT. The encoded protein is CASVGVTDTQYF.

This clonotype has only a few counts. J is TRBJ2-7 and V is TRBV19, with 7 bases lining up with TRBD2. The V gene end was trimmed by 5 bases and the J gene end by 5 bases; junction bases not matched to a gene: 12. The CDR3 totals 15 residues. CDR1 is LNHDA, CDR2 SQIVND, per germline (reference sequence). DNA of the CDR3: TGTGCCAGTAGTGCGATAGGCGGGAGTGGTGACGAGCAGTACTTC. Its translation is CASSAIGGSGDEQYF.

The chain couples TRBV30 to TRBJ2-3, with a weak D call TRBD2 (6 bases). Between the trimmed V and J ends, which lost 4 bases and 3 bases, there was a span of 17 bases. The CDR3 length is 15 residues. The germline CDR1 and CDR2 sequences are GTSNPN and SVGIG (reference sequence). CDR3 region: CAWTFRRAWTDTQYF. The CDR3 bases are TGTGCCTGGACCTTCCGGAGGGCGTGGACAGATACGCAGTATTTT.

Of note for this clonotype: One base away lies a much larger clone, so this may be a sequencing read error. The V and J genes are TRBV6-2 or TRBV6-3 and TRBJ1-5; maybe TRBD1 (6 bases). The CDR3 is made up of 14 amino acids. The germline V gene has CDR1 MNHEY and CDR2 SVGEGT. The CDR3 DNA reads TGTGCCGGCAGTAATGCAGGGGTCAATCAGCCCCAGCATTTT. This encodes CAGSNAGVNQPQHF.

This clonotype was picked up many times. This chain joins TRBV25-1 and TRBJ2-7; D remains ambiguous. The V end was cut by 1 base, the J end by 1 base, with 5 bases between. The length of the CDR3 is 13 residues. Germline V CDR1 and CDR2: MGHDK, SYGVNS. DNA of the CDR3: TGTGCCAGCAGTGAATCTGGATCCTACGAGCAGTACTTC. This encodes CASSESGSYEQYF.